This entry lists 21 T cell receptor beta chains sequenced from one sample in a study of shared clonotypes between healthy human individuals. Clones were read by immunoSEQ multiplex PCR, and TCRdb kept only the in-frame ones, dropping some. The top ten clones hold around 0.15% of a sample with 2,500,000 or so clones, over 85% of them seen once. Sequenced input: naive CD4+ T cells sorted from blood. Subset specified: CD45RA+ positively selected. The receptors were gathered from a man aged 18-30 years in good health.

Concerning this clone itself: Other DNA sequences from this sample encode an identical CDR3 as well. This chain links TRBV19 with TRBJ2-1; D gene uncertain. Germline CDR1 LNHDA, CDR2 SQIVND (reference sequence). V gave up 3 bases and J gave up 7 bases, with 4 bases separating them. This CDR3 is built from 11 residues. This chain's CDR3 is CASSIRNEQFF. The DNA for the CDR3 is TGTGCCAGTAGTATCCGGAATGAGCAGTTCTTC.

As regards this clone: Distinct nucleotide sequences in the sample also encode this CDR3. V and J are TRBV9 and TRBJ2-5, with a tentative D call TRBD2 (5 bases). This CDR3 comprises 14 residues. In germline, CDR1 is SGDLS, CDR2 YYNGEE. V gave up 4 bases and J gave up 5 bases, with 15 bases separating them. The CDR3 spells CASSPRTGEETQYF. CDR3 sequence (DNA): TGTGCCAGCAGCCCTCGGACCGGGGAGGAGACCCAGTACTTC.

V usage is TRBV9 and J usage is TRBJ2-5; TRBD2 matches 7 bases. The CDR3 is 15 residues long. Per the germline V gene, CDR1 is SGDLS and CDR2 is YYNGEE. The V and J ends lost 1 base and 5 bases, in that order; junction bases with no gene match: 8. CDR3 in amino acids: CASSVNPGGGETQYF. In DNA, the CDR3 is TGTGCCAGCAGCGTAAACCCGGGGGGTGGTGAGACCCAGTACTTC.

The rearrangement links TRBV9 to TRBJ2-2; D possibly corresponds to TRBD1 (5 bases). Trimming removed 0 bases from V and 5 bases from J, with 11 bases in between. In germline, CDR1 is SGDLS, CDR2 YYNGEE. The CDR3 length is 15 residues. The CDR3 is CASSVAGYRTGELFF. Written as DNA, the CDR3 is TGTGCCAGCAGCGTAGCAGGGTATAGGACCGGGGAGCTGTTTTTT.

The rearrangement links TRBV6-6 to TRBJ1-4; 8 nucleotides match TRBD1. Losses at the gene ends were 4 bases for V and 7 bases for J; bases not matched to a gene: 5. Germline CDR1 MNHNY, CDR2 SVGAGI (reference sequence). CDR3 length: 14 residues. The CDR3 coding sequence is TGTGCCAGCAGTTCGGACAGGGAGGCTGAAAAACTGTTTTTT. Protein sequence: CASSSDREAEKLFF.

The chain links TRBV6-1 to TRBJ2-7; tentatively, D is TRBD1 (6 bases). This CDR3 has 13 residues. The V gene lost 10 bases and the J gene lost 5 bases, with 18 bases spanning the gap. CDR1 MNHNS and CDR2 SASEGT come from the germline V gene. CDR3 DNA sequence: TGTGCCACCACAGGGTTGTTTACCGACGAGCAGTACTTC. Residues: CATTGLFTDEQYF.

This rearrangement joins TRBV7-2 to TRBJ2-5, with 7 bases matching TRBD1. The ends lost 5 bases at V and 4 bases at J; junction bases unmatched: 4. This CDR3 has 13 residues. CDR1 and CDR2 from the germline V gene are SGHTA and FQGNSA. The CDR3 DNA is TGTGCCAGCAGCAGGAACAGGGGAGAGACCCAGTACTTC. Its protein product is CASSRNRGETQYF.

V gene TRBV7-2 combines with J gene TRBJ2-7; TRBD1 matches at 10 bases. The junction had 8 bases not matched to a gene; V was cut back by 4 bases and J by 5 bases. The CDR3 sequence is 15 residues long. CDR1 is SGHTA, CDR2 FQGNSA, per germline. CDR3 sequence (DNA): TGTGCCAGCAGCTCACCGGGACAGGGGAAGAACGAGCAGTACTTC. Translation: CASSSPGQGKNEQYF.

The chain recombines TRBV2 with TRBJ2-7, with TRBD2 matching 13 bases. Germline V lookup: CDR1 SNHLY, CDR2 FYNNEI. V trimming: 4 bases; J trimming: 4 bases; junction bases outside the gene matches: 13. The CDR3 consists of 18 residues. CDR3 in DNA: TGTGCCAGCAGTGGCCACTCCGGGACTAGCGGGACGGGGTACGAGCAGTACTTC. Translation: CASSGHSGTSGTGYEQYF.

The chain is built from TRBV27 and TRBJ1-6, with D tentatively TRBD1 (5 bases). V was cut by 1 base and J by 10 bases, with 14 bases left in between. Germline CDR1 and CDR2: MNHEY and SMNVEV (reference sequence). CDR3 length equals 15 residues. The CDR3 protein is CASSLYGGFGSPLHF. The CDR3 coding sequence is TGTGCCAGCAGTTTATATGGGGGGTTTGGCTCACCCCTCCACTTT.

The chain uses TRBV7-8 and TRBJ1-3; TRBD1 matches at 7 bases. The CDR3 has 16 amino acids. Germline CDR1 SGHVS, CDR2 FQNEAQ. Trimming took 3 bases from V and 2 from J; bases not matched to a gene: 7. In nucleotides, the CDR3 is TGTGCCAGCAGCTTCCAAACAGGGGCGCCTGGAAACACCATATATTTT. It encodes CASSFQTGAPGNTIYF.

The chain couples TRBV18 to TRBJ2-2; TRBD1 aligns across 9 bases. In germline, CDR1 is KGHSH, CDR2 LQKENI. V lost 4 bases, J lost 6 bases, and 15 bases stayed unmatched. This CDR3 has 18 amino acids. In nucleotides, the CDR3 is TGTGCCAGCTCACTGTCCATCGGACAGGGGCTTAGCGCCGGGGAGCTGTTTTTT. Translating gives CASSLSIGQGLSAGELFF. Looking up the rest from reference TRBV18 and TRBJ2-2 gives the full variable domain: NAGVMQNPRHLVRRRGQEARLRCSPMKGHSHVYWYRQLPEEGLKFMVYLQKENIIDESGMPKERFSAEFPKEGPSILRIQQVVRGDSAAYFCASSLSIGQGLSAGELFFGEGSRLTVL.

The CDR3, as DNA: TGTGCCAGCGCTCCCCAAACAGGGTCTGGAGCTTTCTTT. Amino acid sequence: CASAPQTGSGAFF. This chain connects TRBV11-2 to TRBJ1-1; TRBD1 is a possible D gene (6 bases). Germline V CDR1 and CDR2: SGHAT, FQNNGV. V was shortened by 8 bases and J by 10 bases, with 20 bases between the two germline ends. The CDR3 consists of 13 residues.

For the CDR3, the DNA is TGTGCCAGCAGCCTCAAGACAGGGTATGAGACCCAGTACTTC. It yields the protein CASSLKTGYETQYF. V and J are TRBV21-1 and TRBJ2-5; the D segment call TRBD1 is taken from the table without a DNA check. TRBV21-1 is shown as a pseudogene. This CDR3 spans 14 amino acids.

This chain joins TRBV7-9 and TRBJ1-6, with TRBD1 as a possible D gene (6 bases). CDR1 SEHNR and CDR2 FQNEAQ come from the germline V gene (reference sequence). Trimming pared 5 bases from V and 10 bases from J, leaving 21 bases between. The CDR3 sequence is 16 residues long. The CDR3 loop is CASSPWAGFGGSPLHF. The CDR3 nucleotides read TGTGCCAGCAGCCCATGGGCGGGATTCGGGGGCTCACCCCTCCACTTT.

This chain connects TRBV19 to TRBJ2-7; perhaps TRBD1 as D (5 bases). Germline CDR1 and CDR2: LNHDA and SQIVND (reference sequence). This CDR3 has 14 residues. The V gene lost 3 bases and the J gene lost 2 bases, with 11 bases spanning the gap. For the CDR3, the DNA is TGTGCCAGTAGTATCAGCAGGGTCCCCTACGAGCAGTACTTC. It translates to CASSISRVPYEQYF.

J is TRBJ2-1 and V is TRBV4-2, with 8 bases matching TRBD2. CDR3 length equals 17 residues. After removal of 1 base from V and 3 bases from J, the junction contained 8 bases not matched to a gene. Germline values: CDR1 LGHNA, CDR2 YNFKEQ. The CDR3 coding sequence is TGTGCCAGCAGCCAAGTGTTCACTAGCGGAGACTACAATGAGCAGTTCTTC. It specifies CASSQVFTSGDYNEQFF.

The CDR3 sequence is CASSPEDRTTDTQYF. Written as DNA, the CDR3 is TGCGCCAGCAGCCCGGAGGACAGGACCACAGATACGCAGTATTTT. V gene TRBV4-3 combines with J gene TRBJ2-3; 7 nucleotides line up with TRBD1. Germline V gene sequence: CDR1 LGHNA, CDR2 YSLEER. The CDR3 is 15 amino acids. V lost 4 bases, J lost 2 bases, and 6 bases stayed unmatched.

This chain links TRBV5-5 with TRBJ1-4, with D unresolved. The CDR3 extends over 14 amino acids. V shed 6 bases and J shed 5 bases, with 14 bases lying between them. The V gene's germline CDR1 is SGHKS and CDR2 YYEKEE (reference sequence). The CDR3 DNA is TGTGCCAGCAACATTGGGAACGGGAATGAAAAACTGTTTTTT. It encodes CASNIGNGNEKLFF.

The rearrangement uses TRBV6-1 and TRBJ2-7; no reliable D call. V dropped 8 bases and J dropped 0 bases, with 11 bases sitting between them. CDR1 and CDR2 from the germline V gene are MNHNS and SASEGT. This CDR3 spans 13 amino acids. The CDR3 DNA reads as TGTGCCAGCGTCTCACAATCCTCCTACGAGCAGTACTTC. It translates to CASVSQSSYEQYF.

The chain combines TRBV1 with TRBJ1-2; no check of the table's D call, TRBD1, against the DNA was made. TRBV1 is deemed a pseudogene. This CDR3 has 17 residues. The CDR3 DNA follows: TGCACCAGCAGCGACCGACGTAAGACAGGGCTGTACTATGGCTACACCTTC. Its protein product is CTSSDRRKTGLYYGYTF.